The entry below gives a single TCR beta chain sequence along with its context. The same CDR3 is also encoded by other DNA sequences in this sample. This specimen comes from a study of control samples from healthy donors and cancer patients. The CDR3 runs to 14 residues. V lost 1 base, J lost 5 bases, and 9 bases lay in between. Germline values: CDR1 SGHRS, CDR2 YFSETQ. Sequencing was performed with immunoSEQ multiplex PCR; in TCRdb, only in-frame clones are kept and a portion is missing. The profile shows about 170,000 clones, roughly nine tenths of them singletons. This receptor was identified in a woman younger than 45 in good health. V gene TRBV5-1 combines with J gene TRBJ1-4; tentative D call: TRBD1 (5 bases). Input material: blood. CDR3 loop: CASSLRGVNEKLFF. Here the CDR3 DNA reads TGCGCCAGCAGCTTGAGGGGCGTCAATGAAAAACTGTTTTTT.